These 30 T cell receptor beta chains came from one sample sequenced in a study of shared clonotypes between healthy human individuals. Libraries were prepared by immunoSEQ multiplex PCR; TCRdb keeps only in-frame clonotypes and omits some of them. The top ten clones hold about 0.39% of a sample with 2 million to 2.5 million clones, more than 80% of them seen once. The sequencing sample was made of naive CD4+ T cells from PBMCs. Regarding subset: CD45RA+ positively selected. The receptors originated from a man aged 18 to 29 in good health. Some clones in this sample may be carry-over from other donors' samples.

The CDR3 DNA reads as TGTGCCATCAGGATGGGACAGGGCTCCTACGAGCAGTACTTC. This gives the protein CAIRMGQGSYEQYF. The V call is TRBV10-3, the J call TRBJ2-7, with TRBD1 matching over 9 bases. The junction had 3 bases not matched to a gene; V was cut back by 6 bases and J by 0 bases. The CDR3 loop spans 14 amino acids. Germline V gene data show CDR1 as ENHRY and CDR2 as SYGVKD.

J is TRBJ2-5 and V is TRBV21-1; the table's D call of TRBD1 was not tested on the DNA. TRBV21-1 is reported as a pseudogene. The CDR3 runs to 16 residues. DNA for the CDR3: TGTGCCAGCAGCTCTAGGGACAGGGGGAACCAAGAGACCCAGTACTTC. This sequence encodes CASSSRDRGNQETQYF.

V is TRBV25-1 and J is TRBJ1-1, with 9 bases aligning to TRBD1. V lost 4 bases and J lost 2; bases outside the gene matches: 2. Germline-derived CDR1 and CDR2 are MGHDK and SYGVNS. The CDR3 runs to 14 residues. This chain's CDR3 is CASSVTGGNTEAFF. The CDR3 DNA reads as TGTGCCAGCAGTGTGACAGGGGGAAACACTGAAGCTTTCTTT.

The chain links TRBV6-4 to TRBJ2-1, with 9 bases that match TRBD2. Germline V lookup: CDR1 MRHNA, CDR2 SNTAGT. This CDR3 comprises 16 residues. V lost 6 bases to trimming and J lost 5 bases; unmatched junction nucleotides: 11. This CDR3 is CASSLTLAGANNEQFF. In DNA form, the CDR3 reads TGTGCCAGCAGCCTGACCTTAGCGGGGGCCAACAATGAGCAGTTCTTC.

This clone was seen a single time. Additional DNA sequences in this sample encode the identical CDR3. The chain links TRBV7-2 to TRBJ2-1; no clear D. From germline, CDR1 is SGHTA and CDR2 FQGNSA. The CDR3 has 12 amino acids. Trimming left V 1 base short and J 6 bases short, with 4 bases between. The CDR3 loop is CASSLVPNEQFF. The CDR3, as DNA: TGTGCCAGCAGCTTAGTCCCCAATGAGCAGTTCTTC.

This clone came up a few times. The rearrangement joins TRBV7-3 to TRBJ2-7; D gene uncertain. CDR1 and CDR2 (germline): SGHTA, FQGTGA. V dropped 5 bases and J dropped 6 bases, with 14 bases sitting between them. The CDR3 runs to 13 residues. The CDR3 region has the DNA TGTGCCAGCAGCCTCGGGCTAGGCGGCGAGCAGTACTTC. It yields the protein CASSLGLGGEQYF.

In regard to this clone: The same CDR3 arises from other DNA sequences in this sample as well. The chain links TRBV5-1 to TRBJ2-5, with 9 bases lining up with TRBD2. V shed 1 base and J 5 bases; nucleotides not matched to a gene: 0. The CDR3 extends over 13 amino acids. The germline V gene has CDR1 SGHRS and CDR2 YFSETQ. CDR3 sequence reads: CASSLTSGETQYF. Here the CDR3 DNA reads TGCGCCAGCAGCTTGACTAGCGGGGAGACCCAGTACTTC.

The chain links TRBV28 to TRBJ2-3, with 8 bases fitting TRBD2. The J segment lost 0 bases and the V segment lost 3 bases, leaving 5 bases of the junction unmatched. Germline V gene data show CDR1 as MDHEN and CDR2 as SYDVKM. This CDR3 has 16 residues. The DNA of the CDR3 is TGTGCCAGCAGTTTTTTTAGCGGGGCTAGCACAGATACGCAGTATTTT. Its translation is CASSFFSGASTDTQYF.

J is TRBJ1-2 and V is TRBV5-8; D is uncertain. The V end lost 6 bases, the J end lost 3 bases, and 15 bases lay between the germline ends. The CDR3 consists of 14 residues. Germline CDR1 is SGHTS and CDR2 is YDEGEE. CDR3 DNA: TGTGCCAGCACTCGGACGCAAACTCACTATGGCTACACCTTC. It translates to CASTRTQTHYGYTF.

A single count supports this clone. The rearrangement uses TRBV18 and TRBJ2-2, with 9 bases matching TRBD1. Germline CDR1 is KGHSH and CDR2 is LQKENI. V lost 3 bases and J lost 4; bases outside the gene matches: 3. The CDR3 has 15 amino acids. The CDR3, as DNA: TGTGCCAGCTCACCGGACAGGGGAATCACCGGGGAGCTGTTTTTT. Translating gives CASSPDRGITGELFF.

The DNA for the CDR3 is TGTGCCTGGACCTCCTTAGGACAGGGCGCTGGAAACACCATATATTTT. Its translation is CAWTSLGQGAGNTIYF. The genes are TRBV30 and TRBJ1-3, with 8 bases matching TRBD1. Germline V gene sequence: CDR1 GTSNPN, CDR2 SVGIG (reference sequence). This CDR3 comprises 16 residues. Trimming at V came to 4 bases and at J to 2 bases, leaving 10 bases not matched to a gene.

The gene calls are TRBV28 and TRBJ1-5, with TRBD1 as a possible D gene (5 bases). The CDR3 contains 16 residues. V was trimmed by 0 bases and J by 1 base, leaving 10 bases between them. CDR1 is MDHEN, CDR2 SYDVKM, per germline. The CDR3 reads CASSLWGRQSNQPQHF. The CDR3 DNA reads as TGTGCCAGCAGTTTATGGGGGAGACAGAGCAATCAGCCCCAGCATTTT.

In the case of this clone: This may arise from a read error, as a much more abundant clone is one base away. The chain is built from TRBV5-1 and TRBJ1-1; the D is unclear. The CDR3 has 13 amino acids. V was shortened by 0 bases and J by 4 bases, with 7 bases between the two germline ends. Germline CDR1 SGHRS, CDR2 YFSETQ. CDR3 sequence: CASSLGQSTEAFF. The CDR3 bases are TGCGCCAGCAGCTTGGGGCAGAGCACTGAAGCTTTCTTT.

V usage is TRBV7-6 and J usage is TRBJ1-2; the match to TRBD1 covers 12 bases. Germline V gene data show CDR1 as SGHVS and CDR2 as FNYEAQ. Trimming at V came to 4 bases and at J to 3 bases, leaving 9 bases not matched to a gene. CDR3 size: 17 residues. Here the CDR3 DNA reads TGTGCCAGCAGCTCCGGGACAGGGGGCCCAGCGTACTATGGCTACACCTTC. Amino acids: CASSSGTGGPAYYGYTF.

The chain's CDR3 is CAWSVDTSNQPQHF. DNA of the CDR3: TGTGCCTGGAGTGTTGACACTAGCAATCAGCCCCAGCATTTT. The J gene is TRBJ1-5, the V gene TRBV30; the D is unclear. Per germline, CDR1 GTSNPN and CDR2 SVGIG (reference sequence). The CDR3 totals 14 residues. Trimming cost V 0 bases and J 0 bases, with 6 bases left between them.

The chain has TRBV19 and TRBJ1-1, with 7 bases matching TRBD1. Germline V gene sequence: CDR1 LNHDA, CDR2 SQIVND (reference sequence). The CDR3 extends over 12 amino acids. Trimming took 2 bases from V and 10 from J; bases not matched to a gene: 4. The CDR3 loop reads CASSINRGGAFF. The CDR3 DNA reads TGTGCCAGTAGTATAAACAGGGGTGGAGCTTTCTTT.

The chain uses TRBV5-1 and TRBJ1-1, with D unclear. Trimming left V 2 bases short and J 1 base short, with 18 bases between. Germline-derived CDR1 and CDR2 are SGHRS and YFSETQ. The CDR3 is made up of 17 amino acids. DNA for the CDR3: TGCGCCAGCAGCTTTTTCTTCCTCGGGAGGAGGAACACTGAAGCTTTCTTT. Translated: CASSFFFLGRRNTEAFF. The full variable domain, its missing parts supplied by reference TRBV5-1 and TRBJ1-1, is KAGVTQTPRYLIKTRGQQVTLSCSPISGHRSVSWYQQTPGQGLQFLFEYFSETQRNKGNFPGRFSGRQFSNSRSEMNVSTLELGDSALYLCASSFFFLGRRNTEAFFGQGTRLTVV.

This clone has a single count. J is TRBJ1-2 and V is TRBV4-2, with D possibly matching TRBD1 (5 bases). This CDR3 region has 16 residues. The V and J ends lost 0 bases and 2 bases respectively, with 13 bases between them. Looked up from germline, CDR1 is LGHNA and CDR2 is YNFKEQ. CDR3 coding DNA: TGTGCCAGCAGCCAAGACAGTACAGGCAGGAACTATGGCTACACCTTC. Translated, it gives CASSQDSTGRNYGYTF.

This clone was observed a single time. The V and J genes are TRBV7-9 and TRBJ2-7; 7 bases line up with TRBD2. Per the germline V gene, CDR1 is SEHNR and CDR2 is FQNEAQ (reference sequence). CDR3 length: 16 residues. With 4 bases clipped from V and 3 bases from J, the junction kept 12 bases outside the gene matches. CDR3 region: CASSSGGGRALYEQYF. The CDR3 region has the DNA TGTGCCAGCAGCTCCGGTGGGGGGAGGGCCCTCTACGAGCAGTACTTC.

This clone was seen only a few times. The chain is built from TRBV29-1 and TRBJ2-7; TRBD2 agrees at 9 bases. The CDR3 has 12 residues. The trim removed 7 bases at V and 6 bases at J, leaving 7 bases unmatched. Germline V gives CDR1 SQVTM, CDR2 ANQGSEA. The CDR3 nucleotides read TGCAGCGCATATAGCGGGAGCTCCGAGCAGTACTTC. This translates into CSAYSGSSEQYF.

Comment on this clone: At the DNA level, this CDR3 is encoded by other sequences in the same sample as well. This sequence joins TRBV7-3 and TRBJ2-1; 9 nucleotides line up with TRBD2. CDR3 length: 15 amino acids. Per the germline V gene, CDR1 is SGHTA and CDR2 is FQGTGA. V lost 5 bases, J lost 2 bases, and 4 bases stayed unmatched. CDR3 DNA sequence: TGTGCCAGCAGCCTACTAGCGGGCACCTACAATGAGCAGTTCTTC. Protein: CASSLLAGTYNEQFF.

The V and J genes are TRBV19 and TRBJ2-3; 10 nucleotides match TRBD2. From germline, CDR1 is LNHDA and CDR2 SQIVND (reference sequence). This CDR3 spans 16 amino acids. After removal of 3 bases from V and 4 bases from J, the junction contained 7 bases not matched to a gene. CDR3 bases: TGTGCCAGTAGTATCGGAACTAGCGGGGTCTCAGATACGCAGTATTTT. Its translation: CASSIGTSGVSDTQYF.

This rearrangement joins TRBV5-1 to TRBJ2-1, with D perhaps TRBD2 (6 bases). V was shortened by 4 bases and J by 4 bases, with 18 bases between the two germline ends. Germline loops: CDR1 SGHRS, CDR2 YFSETQ. The CDR3 loop spans 16 amino acids. Here the CDR3 DNA reads TGCGCCAGCAGCCAGGCGGACTACTCTTCTTACAATGAGCAGTTCTTC. It is translated as CASSQADYSSYNEQFF.

The genes are TRBV7-9 and TRBJ2-3, with TRBD2 matching 10 bases. V was pared by 3 bases and J by 2 bases, with 5 bases of the junction left unmatched. The CDR3 sequence is 16 residues long. Germline V gives CDR1 SEHNR, CDR2 FQNEAQ (reference sequence). CDR3 DNA sequence: TGTGCCAGCAGCTTGGGGACTAGCGTCGCCACAGATACGCAGTATTTT. Translated: CASSLGTSVATDTQYF.

The CDR3 DNA reads as TGTGCCAGCAGCTTCAGCGGTCTGGGGGGCTACGAGCAGTACTTC. Its protein is CASSFSGLGGYEQYF. The chain couples TRBV7-2 to TRBJ2-7, with D perhaps matching TRBD2 (6 bases). The CDR3 extends over 15 amino acids. The V gene lost 3 bases and the J gene lost 3 bases, with 15 bases spanning the gap. The germline V gene encodes CDR1 SGHTA and CDR2 FQGNSA. Using reference TRBV7-2 and TRBJ2-7 for the parts outside the CDR3, the full variable domain is GAGVSQSPSNKVTEKGKDVELRCDPISGHTALYWYRQSLGQGLEFLIYFQGNSAPDKSGLPSDRFSAERTGGSVSTLTIQRTQQEDSAVYLCASSFSGLGGYEQYFGPGTRLTVT.

Points on this clone: Distinct nucleotide sequences in the sample also encode this CDR3. V gene TRBV7-3 combines with J gene TRBJ2-2; D not resolved. With 2 bases removed from V and 5 bases from J, the gap between germline ends came to 6 bases. The CDR3 spans 13 residues. Per the germline V gene, CDR1 is SGHTA and CDR2 is FQGTGA. The CDR3 is CASSLLGTGELFF. The CDR3 DNA reads as TGTGCCAGCAGCTTATTGGGGACCGGGGAGCTGTTTTTT.

The chain joins TRBV10-3 to TRBJ2-5, with 11 bases that match TRBD2. V dropped 3 bases and J dropped 1; count of bases not matched to a gene: 4. This CDR3 region has 16 residues. The germline gives CDR1 ENHRY, CDR2 SYGVKD. CDR3 protein: CAISDGLAGGQETQYF. The CDR3 DNA reads as TGTGCCATCAGTGATGGGCTAGCGGGAGGCCAAGAGACCCAGTACTTC.

The chain recombines TRBV27 with TRBJ2-3; no definite D call. Germline V gene lookup returns CDR1 MNHEY and CDR2 SMNVEV (reference sequence). Between the trimmed V and J ends, which lost 6 bases and 0 bases, there was a span of 10 bases. The CDR3 loop spans 14 amino acids. The DNA of the CDR3 is TGTGCCAGCAGCCTTAAACAAAGCACAGATACGCAGTATTTT. This codes for CASSLKQSTDTQYF.

This rearrangement joins TRBV5-1 to TRBJ2-3, with 9 bases aligning to TRBD1. The CDR3 is 17 amino acids. The ends lost 3 bases at V and 3 bases at J; junction bases unmatched: 11. The germline CDR1 and CDR2 sequences are SGHRS and YFSETQ. The CDR3 reads CASSWGPRQGGTDTQYF. In DNA, the CDR3 is TGCGCCAGCAGCTGGGGACCGCGACAGGGGGGGACAGATACGCAGTATTTT.

The genes are TRBV7-2 and TRBJ2-7; no definite D call. With 5 bases removed from V and 4 bases from J, the gap between germline ends came to 12 bases. This CDR3 spans 13 amino acids. CDR1 and CDR2 from the germline V gene are SGHTA and FQGNSA. The CDR3 DNA sequence: TGTGCCAGCAGCCCAACACACTATTACGAGCAGTACTTC. It encodes CASSPTHYYEQYF.